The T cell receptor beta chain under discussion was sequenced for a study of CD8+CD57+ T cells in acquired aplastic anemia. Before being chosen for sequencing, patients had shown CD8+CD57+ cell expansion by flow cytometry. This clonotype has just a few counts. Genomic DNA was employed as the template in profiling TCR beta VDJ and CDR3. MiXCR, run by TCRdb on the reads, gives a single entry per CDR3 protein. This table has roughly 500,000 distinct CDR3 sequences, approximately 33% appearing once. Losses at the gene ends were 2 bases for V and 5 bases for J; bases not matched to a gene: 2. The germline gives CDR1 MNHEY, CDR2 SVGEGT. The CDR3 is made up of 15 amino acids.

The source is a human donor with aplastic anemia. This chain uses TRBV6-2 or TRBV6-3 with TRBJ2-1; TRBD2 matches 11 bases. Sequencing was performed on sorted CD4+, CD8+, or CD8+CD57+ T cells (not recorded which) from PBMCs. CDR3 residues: CASSYGGLADNEQFF. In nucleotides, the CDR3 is TGTGCCAGCAGTTACGGGGGACTAGCGGACAATGAGCAGTTCTTC.